These T cell receptor beta chains were read from a single sample in a study of blood T cell repertoires in COVID-19. The assay was immunoSEQ multiplex PCR, and TCRdb's table has in-frame clones only and misses some. The sample lists around 93,000 clones; approximately 89% were seen once. The specimen sequenced was peripheral blood. The receptors were sampled from an elderly man with acute or convalescent COVID-19. CDR3s include the opening cysteine and the closing phenylalanine or tryptophan. The D gene is left open where the match is weak. Size tells how often a clone was seen (once, few, many) or the class of an expanded clone, and some rows leave it out.

clone_size: NA; v_call: TRBV30; d_call: NA; j_call: TRBJ1-2; cdr3_nt: TGTGCCTGGTCCTCAATGGCCCGGGGGAACTATGGCTACACCTTC; cdr3_aa: CAWSSMARGNYGYTF
clone_size: NA; v_call: TRBV5-1; d_call: TRBD2; j_call: TRBJ2-6; cdr3_nt: TGCGCCAGCAGCTTGCGCGGGGGCTCTGGGGCCAACGTCCTGACTTTC; cdr3_aa: CASSLRGGSGANVLTF
clone_size: NA; v_call: TRBV18; d_call: TRBD2; j_call: TRBJ2-2; cdr3_nt: TGTGCCAGCTCCCAACTAGCGGGGAAAAACACCGGGGAGCTGTTTTTT; cdr3_aa: CASSQLAGKNTGELFF
clone_size: NA; v_call: TRBV29-1; d_call: NA; j_call: TRBJ2-5; cdr3_nt: TGCAGCGTTGAAGATGCGGGTCCTAAGACCCAGTACTTC; cdr3_aa: CSVEDAGPKTQYF
clone_size: NA; v_call: TRBV19; d_call: NA; j_call: TRBJ1-2; cdr3_nt: TGTGCCACCGCCGCCCAGGGGAGCGGCTACACCTTC; cdr3_aa: CATAAQGSGYTF
clone_size: NA; v_call: TRBV27; d_call: NA; j_call: TRBJ2-1; cdr3_nt: TGTGCCAGCAGTTTACAACATGCCGTGCGGGCTGAGCAGTTCTTC; cdr3_aa: CASSLQHAVRAEQFF
clone_size: NA; v_call: TRBV10-2; d_call: TRBD1; j_call: TRBJ1-4; cdr3_nt: TGCGCCAGCAGTGAGACGGGACAGTTAGGCGAAAAACTGTTTTTT; cdr3_aa: CASSETGQLGEKLFF
clone_size: once; v_call: TRBV19; d_call: TRBD2; j_call: TRBJ2-7; cdr3_nt: TGTGCCAGTAGTATCAGCGGGGGGCTTAACTACGAGCAGTACTTC; cdr3_aa: CASSISGGLNYEQYF
clone_size: once; v_call: TRBV2; d_call: NA; j_call: TRBJ2-4; cdr3_nt: TGTGCCAGCAGTGAAGCCTCGGGAAGAAACATTCAGTACTTC; cdr3_aa: CASSEASGRNIQYF
clone_size: NA; v_call: TRBV10-3; d_call: NA; j_call: TRBJ1-1; cdr3_nt: TGTGCCATCAGTGAGTCTCAGGCCAAGAACACTGAAGCTTTCTTT; cdr3_aa: CAISESQAKNTEAFF
clone_size: NA; v_call: TRBV18; d_call: NA; j_call: TRBJ1-6; cdr3_nt: TGTGCCAGCTCACCAAGGACGGGGAATTCACCCCTCCACTTT; cdr3_aa: CASSPRTGNSPLHF
clone_size: NA; v_call: TRBV11-2; d_call: TRBD1; j_call: TRBJ1-1; cdr3_nt: TGTGCCAGCAGCAGGGGACAGGGGGGGACTGAAGCTTTCTTT; cdr3_aa: CASSRGQGGTEAFF
clone_size: NA; v_call: TRBV18; d_call: TRBD1; j_call: TRBJ1-1; cdr3_nt: TGTGCCAGCTCACCAGGACCCAGGGGGCGAGGCACTGAAGCTTTCTTT; cdr3_aa: CASSPGPRGRGTEAFF
clone_size: NA; v_call: TRBV5-1; d_call: TRBD1; j_call: TRBJ2-5; cdr3_nt: TGCGCCAGCAGCTTGGTCCCGGGACAGCAAGAGACCCAGTACTTC; cdr3_aa: CASSLVPGQQETQYF
clone_size: NA; v_call: TRBV6-5; d_call: TRBD2; j_call: TRBJ2-5; cdr3_nt: TGTGCCAGCAGAGCGACTAGCGGGGGATCGGAGACCCAGTACTTC; cdr3_aa: CASRATSGGSETQYF
clone_size: NA; v_call: TRBV19; d_call: NA; j_call: TRBJ1-2; cdr3_nt: TGTGCCAGTAATACCGAGACGGGTAACTATGGCTACACCTTC; cdr3_aa: CASNTETGNYGYTF
clone_size: NA; v_call: TRBV5-4; d_call: TRBD2; j_call: TRBJ2-5; cdr3_nt: TGTGCCAGCAGCCCCTGGACTAGCGGGGTCGGGGGGACCCAGTACTTC; cdr3_aa: CASSPWTSGVGGTQYF
clone_size: NA; v_call: TRBV29-1; d_call: TRBD2; j_call: TRBJ2-1; cdr3_nt: TGCAGCGTAGAACCGGGGGGGGGCAATGAGCAGTTCTTC; cdr3_aa: CSVEPGGGNEQFF
clone_size: NA; v_call: TRBV10-3; d_call: NA; j_call: TRBJ1-5; cdr3_nt: TGTGAGCTCAGGACAGATAGCAATCAGCCCCAGCATTTT; cdr3_aa: CELRTDSNQPQHF
clone_size: NA; v_call: TRBV4-2; d_call: TRBD1; j_call: TRBJ2-2; cdr3_nt: TGTGCCAGCGCTTCGGGACAGGGTATCGGCACCGGGGAGCTGTTTTTT; cdr3_aa: CASASGQGIGTGELFF